The clone carrying this T cell receptor (beta chain) was recorded a few times. The CDR3 is 16 residues long. The data originate from a study of blood T cells in healthy people across ages. A J-beta primer mix and a sample-barcoded 5' primer were used in a second PCR of about 7 to 11 cycles. TCRdb used MiXCR to reprocess the 5' RACE reads, holding one entry per CDR3 protein. The sample shows about 1.4 million distinct CDR3 sequences, roughly 59% of them seen only once. The TCR originated in a man between 18 and 35 years old in good health. Sequenced: blood. V is TRBV21-1 and J is TRBJ2-1. TRBV21-1 is marked as a pseudogene. The CDR3 DNA follows: TGTGCCAGCAGCAAATCCGGCTCTATGACATCCAATGAGCAGTTCTTC. As protein: CASSKSGSMTSNEQFF.